These 7 T cell receptor beta chains originate from one sample sequenced in a study of T-cell reconstitution after alpha-beta-depleted transplantation in children. Library preparation (for TCRbeta) was performed with unique molecular identifiers. In TCRdb, the PCR reads were re-called with MiXCR into one record per CDR3 protein. The data show about 420,000 distinct CDR3 sequences, 16% seen once. This specimen was PBMCs, mostly from graft donor cells, taken 360 days after TCRalphabeta/CD19-depleted stem cell transplant. The source is a boy under two years old who had a stem cell transplant for Wiskott-Aldrich syndrome, so the T cells may come from the graft donor.

This clonotype appeared a few times. The CDR3: CASRDAGELFF. The CDR3 DNA is TGTGCCAGCAGGGACGCCGGGGAGCTGTTTTTT. This chain connects TRBV6-2 or TRBV6-3 to TRBJ2-2; D uncertain. Trimming pared 6 bases from V and 6 bases from J, leaving 5 bases between. The length of the CDR3 is 11 residues. CDR1 is MNHEY and CDR2 is SVGEGT in the germline V gene.

This clonotype appeared a few times. The chain combines TRBV12-3 or TRBV12-4 with TRBJ2-5, with 10 positions matching TRBD2. Germline trimming cut 7 bases from V and 0 bases from J; bases unmatched to any gene: 8. This CDR3 is 16 amino acids long. The CDR3 bases are TGTGCCAGCATAGAGTCTAGCGGGAGCTACCAAGAGACCCAGTACTTC. Protein sequence: CASIESSGSYQETQYF.

The chain recombines TRBV12-3 or TRBV12-4 with TRBJ1-4; D perhaps matches TRBD1 (6 bases). Trimming shortened V by 1 base and J by 7 bases, and 10 bases separated the two germline ends. CDR3 length: 14 residues. The CDR3 loop is CASSLDRVCEKLFF. CDR3 DNA sequence: TGTGCCAGCAGTTTAGACAGGGTCTGTGAAAAACTGTTTTTT.

V is TRBV7-2 and J is TRBJ2-7; TRBD2 might be the D (6 bases). V lost 5 bases and J lost 2, with 16 bases in between. The CDR3 spans 15 residues. Germline V gene lookup returns CDR1 SGHTA and CDR2 FQGNSA. CDR3 sequence: CASSTPLATPYEQYF. Here the CDR3 DNA reads TGTGCCAGCAGCACACCACTAGCTACTCCCTACGAGCAGTACTTC.

This clonotype was counted ten times or more. The J gene is TRBJ2-7, the V gene TRBV28, with D possibly TRBD1 on 6 matching bases. There are 15 residues in the CDR3. CDR1 and CDR2 (germline): MDHEN, SYDVKM. Trimming removed 6 bases from V and 4 bases from J, with 19 bases in between. The CDR3 DNA reads as TGTGCCAGCAGCAGGGGAGCCGCCTTGGGATACGAGCAGTACTTC. It encodes CASSRGAALGYEQYF.

This clonotype was counted a few times. The chain links TRBV3-1 to TRBJ2-7, with 7 bases aligning to TRBD1. Per the germline V gene, CDR1 is LGHDT and CDR2 is YNNKEL (reference sequence). The CDR3 covers 15 residues. V was clipped by 0 bases and J by 1 base; unmatched bases: 3. CDR3 nucleotide sequence: TGTGCCAGCAGCCAAGAGCACAGGGGATCCTACGAGCAGTACTTC. Its translation is CASSQEHRGSYEQYF.

Ten or more counts support this clonotype. The chain couples TRBV6-2 or TRBV6-3 to TRBJ2-1, with 8 bases identical to TRBD1. Unmatched junction bases numbered 5, after V lost 6 bases and J lost 7 bases. Germline V CDR1 and CDR2: MNHEY, SVGEGT. This CDR3 spans 13 amino acids. CDR3 in DNA: TGTGCCAGCAGACGGACAGGGAGGAATGAGCAGTTCTTC. It is translated as CASRRTGRNEQFF.